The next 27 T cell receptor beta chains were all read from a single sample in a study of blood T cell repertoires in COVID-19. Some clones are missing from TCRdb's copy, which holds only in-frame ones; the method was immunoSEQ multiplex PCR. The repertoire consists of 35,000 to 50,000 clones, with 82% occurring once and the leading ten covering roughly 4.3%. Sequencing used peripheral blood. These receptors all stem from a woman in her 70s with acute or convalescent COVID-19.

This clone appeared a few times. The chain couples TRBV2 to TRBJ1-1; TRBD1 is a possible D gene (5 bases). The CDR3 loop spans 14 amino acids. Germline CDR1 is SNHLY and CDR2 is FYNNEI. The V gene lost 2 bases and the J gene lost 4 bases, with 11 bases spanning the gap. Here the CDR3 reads CASSELSGGTEAFF. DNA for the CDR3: TGTGCCAGCAGTGAATTATCGGGGGGCACTGAAGCTTTCTTT.

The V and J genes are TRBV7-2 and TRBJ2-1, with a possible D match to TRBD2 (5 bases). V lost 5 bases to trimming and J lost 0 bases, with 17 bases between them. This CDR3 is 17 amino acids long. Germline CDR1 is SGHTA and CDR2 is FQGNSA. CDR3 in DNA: TGTGCCAGCAGCCCCCGGTGGGAGCTAAGCTCCTACAATGAGCAGTTCTTC. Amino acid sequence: CASSPRWELSSYNEQFF. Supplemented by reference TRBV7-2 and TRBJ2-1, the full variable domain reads GAGVSQSPSNKVTEKGKDVELRCDPISGHTALYWYRQSLGQGLEFLIYFQGNSAPDKSGLPSDRFSAERTGGSVSTLTIQRTQQEDSAVYLCASSPRWELSSYNEQFFGPGTRLTVL.

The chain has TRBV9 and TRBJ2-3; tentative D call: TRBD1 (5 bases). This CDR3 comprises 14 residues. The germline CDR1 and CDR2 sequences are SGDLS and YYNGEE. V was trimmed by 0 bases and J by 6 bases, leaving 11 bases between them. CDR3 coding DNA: TGTGCCAGCAGCGTAGGGGGCAGTGGGGATACGCAGTATTTT. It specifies CASSVGGSGDTQYF.

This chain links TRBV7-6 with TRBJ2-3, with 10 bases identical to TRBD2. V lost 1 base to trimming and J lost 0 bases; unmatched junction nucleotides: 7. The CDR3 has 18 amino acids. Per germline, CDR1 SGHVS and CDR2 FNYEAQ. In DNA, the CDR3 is TGTGCCAGCAGCTTAGTAACTAGCGGGACGGTTAGCACAGATACGCAGTATTTT. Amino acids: CASSLVTSGTVSTDTQYF.

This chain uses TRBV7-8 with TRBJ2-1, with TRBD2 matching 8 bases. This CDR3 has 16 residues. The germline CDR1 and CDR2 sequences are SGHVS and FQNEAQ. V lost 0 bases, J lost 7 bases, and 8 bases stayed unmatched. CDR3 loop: CASSLAGAGVQNEQFF. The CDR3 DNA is TGTGCCAGCAGCTTAGCAGGAGCGGGAGTTCAGAATGAGCAGTTCTTC.

CDR3 in amino acids: CASSVGQGGNSYEQYF. The CDR3 DNA is TGTGCCAGCAGCGTAGGACAGGGGGGGAACTCCTACGAGCAGTACTTC. The V gene is TRBV9, the J gene TRBJ2-7, with 9 bases matching TRBD1. J was trimmed by 0 bases and V by 0 bases; bases with no gene match: 4. Per germline, CDR1 SGDLS and CDR2 YYNGEE. This CDR3 contains 16 residues.

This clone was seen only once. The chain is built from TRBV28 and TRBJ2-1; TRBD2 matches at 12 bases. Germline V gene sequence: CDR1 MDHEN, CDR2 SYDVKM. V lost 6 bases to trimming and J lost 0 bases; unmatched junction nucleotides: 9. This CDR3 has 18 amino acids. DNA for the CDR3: TGTGCCAGCAGGCATCTCACTAGCGGGGGGTACTCCTACAATGAGCAGTTCTTC. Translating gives CASRHLTSGGYSYNEQFF.

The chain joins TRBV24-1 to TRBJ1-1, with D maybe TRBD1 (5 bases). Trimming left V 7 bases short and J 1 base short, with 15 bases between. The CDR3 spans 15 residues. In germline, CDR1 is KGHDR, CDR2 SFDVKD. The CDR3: CATRGRQGSNTEAFF. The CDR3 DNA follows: TGTGCCACCAGGGGCCGTCAGGGTTCGAACACTGAAGCTTTCTTT.

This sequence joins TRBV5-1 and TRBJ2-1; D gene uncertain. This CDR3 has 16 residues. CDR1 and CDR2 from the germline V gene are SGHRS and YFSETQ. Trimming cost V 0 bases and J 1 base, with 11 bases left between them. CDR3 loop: CASSLAGSTSYNEQFF. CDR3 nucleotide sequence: TGCGCCAGCAGCTTGGCCGGGTCGACGTCCTACAATGAGCAGTTCTTC.

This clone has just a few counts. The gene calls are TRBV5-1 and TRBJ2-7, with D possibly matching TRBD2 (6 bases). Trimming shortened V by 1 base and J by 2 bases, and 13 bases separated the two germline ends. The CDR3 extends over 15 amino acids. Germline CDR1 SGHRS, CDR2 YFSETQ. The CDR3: CASSLFGGPAYEQYF. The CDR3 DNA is TGCGCCAGCAGCTTGTTCGGAGGGCCTGCCTACGAGCAGTACTTC.

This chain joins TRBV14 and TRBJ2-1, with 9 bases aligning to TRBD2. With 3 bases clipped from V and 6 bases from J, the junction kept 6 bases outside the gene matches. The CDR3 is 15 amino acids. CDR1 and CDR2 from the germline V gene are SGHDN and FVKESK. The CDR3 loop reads CASSHYSSGANEQFF. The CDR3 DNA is TGTGCCAGCAGCCATTATTCTAGCGGGGCCAATGAGCAGTTCTTC. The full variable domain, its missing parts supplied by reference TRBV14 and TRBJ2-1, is EAGVTQFPSHSVIEKGQTVTLRCDPISGHDNLYWYRRVMGKEIKFLLHFVKESKQDESGMPNNRFLAERTGGTYSTLKVQPAELEDSGVYFCASSHYSSGANEQFFGPGTRLTVL.

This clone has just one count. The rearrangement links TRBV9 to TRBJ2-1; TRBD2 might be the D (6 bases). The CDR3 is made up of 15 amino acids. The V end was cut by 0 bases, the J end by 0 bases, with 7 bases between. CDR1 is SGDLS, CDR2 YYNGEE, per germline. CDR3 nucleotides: TGTGCCAGCAGCGTAGCTAGCGCCTCCTACAATGAGCAGTTCTTC. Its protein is CASSVASASYNEQFF.

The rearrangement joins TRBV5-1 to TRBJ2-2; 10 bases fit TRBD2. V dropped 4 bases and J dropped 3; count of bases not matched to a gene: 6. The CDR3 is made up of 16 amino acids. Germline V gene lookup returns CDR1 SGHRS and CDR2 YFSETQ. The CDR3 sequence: CASSASSGGDTGELFF. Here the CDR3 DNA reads TGCGCCAGCAGCGCTTCTAGCGGGGGAGACACCGGGGAGCTGTTTTTT.

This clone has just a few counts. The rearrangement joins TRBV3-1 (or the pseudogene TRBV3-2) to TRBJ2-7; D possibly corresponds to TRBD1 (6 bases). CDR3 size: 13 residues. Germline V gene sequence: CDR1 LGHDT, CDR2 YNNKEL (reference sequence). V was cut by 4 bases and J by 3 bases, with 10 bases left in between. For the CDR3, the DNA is TGTGCCAGCAGCCTGGGGGCTGTCTACGAGCAGTACTTC. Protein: CASSLGAVYEQYF.

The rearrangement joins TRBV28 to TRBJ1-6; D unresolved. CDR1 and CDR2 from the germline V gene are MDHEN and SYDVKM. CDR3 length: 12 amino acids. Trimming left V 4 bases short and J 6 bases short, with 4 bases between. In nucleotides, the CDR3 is TGTGCCAGCAGTTCCGTTAATTCACCCCTCCACTTT. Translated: CASSSVNSPLHF. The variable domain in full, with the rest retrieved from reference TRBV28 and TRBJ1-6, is DVKVTQSSRYLVKRTGEKVFLECVQDMDHENMFWYRQDPGLGLRLIYFSYDVKMKEKGDIPEGYSVSREKKERFSLILESASTNQTSMYLCASSSVNSPLHFGNGTRLTVT.

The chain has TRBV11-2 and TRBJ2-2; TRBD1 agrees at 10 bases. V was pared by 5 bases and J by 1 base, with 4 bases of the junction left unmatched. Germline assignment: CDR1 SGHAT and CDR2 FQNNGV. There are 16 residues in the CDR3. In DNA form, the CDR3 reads TGTGCCAGCAGCCTCGGACAGGGGGGGAACACCGGGGAGCTGTTTTTT. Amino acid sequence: CASSLGQGGNTGELFF. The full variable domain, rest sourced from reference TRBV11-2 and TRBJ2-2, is EAGVAQSPRYKIIEKRQSVAFWCNPISGHATLYWYQQILGQGPKLLIQFQNNGVVDDSQLPKDRFSAERLKGVDSTLKIQPAKLEDSAVYLCASSLGQGGNTGELFFGEGSRLTVL.

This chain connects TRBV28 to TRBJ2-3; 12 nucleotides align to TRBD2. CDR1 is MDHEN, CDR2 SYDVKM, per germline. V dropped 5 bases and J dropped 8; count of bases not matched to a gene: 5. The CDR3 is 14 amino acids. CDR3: CASSPSGRAGTQYF. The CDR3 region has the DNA TGTGCCAGCAGTCCTAGCGGGAGGGCCGGTACGCAGTATTTT.

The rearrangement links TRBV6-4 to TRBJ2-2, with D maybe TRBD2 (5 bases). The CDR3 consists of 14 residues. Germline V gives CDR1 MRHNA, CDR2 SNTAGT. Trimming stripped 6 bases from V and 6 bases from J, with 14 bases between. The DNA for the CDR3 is TGTGCCAGCAGCCGGACCCGCGGGCCCGGGGAGCTGTTTTTT. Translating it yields CASSRTRGPGELFF.

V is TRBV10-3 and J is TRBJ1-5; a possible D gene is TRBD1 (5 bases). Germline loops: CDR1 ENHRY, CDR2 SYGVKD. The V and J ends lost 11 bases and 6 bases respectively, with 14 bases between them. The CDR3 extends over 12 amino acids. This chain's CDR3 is CAASGGGQPQHF. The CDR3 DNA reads TGTGCCGCTTCGGGGGGTGGTCAGCCCCAGCATTTT.

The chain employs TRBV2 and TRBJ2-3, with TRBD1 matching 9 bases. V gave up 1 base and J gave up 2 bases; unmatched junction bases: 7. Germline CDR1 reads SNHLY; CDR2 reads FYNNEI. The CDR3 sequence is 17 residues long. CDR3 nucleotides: TGTGCCAGCAGTGAAGGGGGACAGGGCGGTTTCACAGATACGCAGTATTTT. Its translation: CASSEGGQGGFTDTQYF.

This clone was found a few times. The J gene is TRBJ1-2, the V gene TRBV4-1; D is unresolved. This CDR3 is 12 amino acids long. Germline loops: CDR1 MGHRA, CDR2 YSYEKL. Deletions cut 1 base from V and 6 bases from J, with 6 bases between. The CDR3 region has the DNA TGCGCCAGCAGCCAAGGGCTTGATGGCTACACCTTC. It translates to CASSQGLDGYTF.

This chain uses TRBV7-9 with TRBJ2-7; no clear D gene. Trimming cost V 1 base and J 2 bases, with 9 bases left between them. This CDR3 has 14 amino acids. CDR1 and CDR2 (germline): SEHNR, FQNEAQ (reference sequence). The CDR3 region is CASSLGAITYEQYF. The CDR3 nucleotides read TGTGCCAGCAGCTTAGGGGCCATCACCTACGAGCAGTACTTC.

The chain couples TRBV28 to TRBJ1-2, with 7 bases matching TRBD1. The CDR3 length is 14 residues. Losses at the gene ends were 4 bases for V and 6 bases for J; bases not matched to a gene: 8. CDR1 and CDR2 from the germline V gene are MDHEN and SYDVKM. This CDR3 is CASSSTGPANGYTF. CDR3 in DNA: TGTGCCAGCAGTTCGACAGGGCCTGCGAATGGCTACACCTTC.

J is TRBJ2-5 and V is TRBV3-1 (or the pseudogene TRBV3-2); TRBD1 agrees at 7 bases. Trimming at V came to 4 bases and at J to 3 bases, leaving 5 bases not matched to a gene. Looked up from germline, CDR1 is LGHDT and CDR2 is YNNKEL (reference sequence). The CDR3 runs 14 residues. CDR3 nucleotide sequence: TGTGCCAGCAGCCCCCGGGACAGCGAAGAGACCCAGTACTTC. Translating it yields CASSPRDSEETQYF.

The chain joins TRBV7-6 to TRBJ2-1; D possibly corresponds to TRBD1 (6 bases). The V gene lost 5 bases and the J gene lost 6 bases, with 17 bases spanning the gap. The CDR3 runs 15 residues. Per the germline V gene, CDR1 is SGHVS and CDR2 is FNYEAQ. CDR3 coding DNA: TGTGCCAGCAGCGTCTACCGAAAAGGGGGCAATGAGCAGTTCTTC. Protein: CASSVYRKGGNEQFF.

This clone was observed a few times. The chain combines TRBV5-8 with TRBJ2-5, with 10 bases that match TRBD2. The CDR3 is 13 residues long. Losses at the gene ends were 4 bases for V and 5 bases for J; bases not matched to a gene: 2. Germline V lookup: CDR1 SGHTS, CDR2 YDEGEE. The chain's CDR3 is CASSISGRETQYF. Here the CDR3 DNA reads TGTGCCAGCAGCATTAGCGGGAGGGAGACCCAGTACTTC.

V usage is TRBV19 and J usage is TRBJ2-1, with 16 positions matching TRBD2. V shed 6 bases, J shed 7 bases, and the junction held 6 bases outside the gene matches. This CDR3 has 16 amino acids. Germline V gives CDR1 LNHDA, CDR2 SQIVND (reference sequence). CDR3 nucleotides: TGTGCCAGTAGGGGACTAGCGGGAGGGCCTTTAAATGAGCAGTTCTTC. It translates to CASRGLAGGPLNEQFF.